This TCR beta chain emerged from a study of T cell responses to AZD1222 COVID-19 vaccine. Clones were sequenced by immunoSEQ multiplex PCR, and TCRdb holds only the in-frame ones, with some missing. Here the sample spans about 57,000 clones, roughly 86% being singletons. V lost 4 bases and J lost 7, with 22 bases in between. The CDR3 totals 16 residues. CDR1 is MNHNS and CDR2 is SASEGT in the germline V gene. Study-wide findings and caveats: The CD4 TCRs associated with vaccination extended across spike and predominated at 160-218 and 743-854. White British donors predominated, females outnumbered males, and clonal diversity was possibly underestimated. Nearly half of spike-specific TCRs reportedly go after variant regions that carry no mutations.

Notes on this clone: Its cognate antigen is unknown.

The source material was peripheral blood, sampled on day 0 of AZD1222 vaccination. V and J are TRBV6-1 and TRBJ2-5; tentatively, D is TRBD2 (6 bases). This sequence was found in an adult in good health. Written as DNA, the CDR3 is TGTGCCAGCAGTGGCCCGCACGGAACCTACGGGGGGACCCAGTACTTC. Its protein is CASSGPHGTYGGTQYF.